This T cell receptor (beta chain) stems from a study of T cell changes during pregnancy in multiple sclerosis. Germline V gives CDR1 SEHNR, CDR2 FQNEAQ (reference sequence). CDR3 length: 16 amino acids. Trimming left V 4 bases short and J 3 bases short, with 18 bases between. The table came from immunoSEQ multiplex PCR; TCRdb's copy has only in-frame clones and leaves some out. This table holds fewer than 80,000 clones, about 92% found once. This material consisted of peripheral blood, taken in the third trimester of pregnancy. The V call is TRBV7-9, the J call TRBJ1-1; D might be TRBD1 (6 bases). The receptor's source is a female donor in good health, enrolled as a control in a pregnancy study. The CDR3 DNA reads as TGTGCCAGCAGCTCCTGGGGACGAGGGGGGGACACTGAAGCTTTCTTT. Translating gives CASSSWGRGGDTEAFF.